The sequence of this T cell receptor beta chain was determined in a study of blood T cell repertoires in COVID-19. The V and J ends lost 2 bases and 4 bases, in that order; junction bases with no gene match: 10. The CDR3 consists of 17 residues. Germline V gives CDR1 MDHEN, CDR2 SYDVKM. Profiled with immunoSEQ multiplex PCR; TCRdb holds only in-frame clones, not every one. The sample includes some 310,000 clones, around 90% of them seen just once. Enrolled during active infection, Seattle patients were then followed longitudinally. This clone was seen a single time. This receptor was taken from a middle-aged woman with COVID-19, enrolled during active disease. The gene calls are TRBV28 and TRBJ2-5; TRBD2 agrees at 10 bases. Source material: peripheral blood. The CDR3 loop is CASSLALAGVRIETQYF. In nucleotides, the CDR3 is TGTGCCAGCAGTTTAGCCCTAGCGGGAGTACGTATAGAGACCCAGTACTTC.